The 21 T cell receptor beta chains listed next were all sequenced from one sample in a study of T cell repertoires in cytomegalovirus infection. TCRdb re-called the reads through MiXCR, storing one row per CDR3 protein. The data contain approximately 700,000 distinct CDR3 sequences, roughly a third of them singletons. What was sequenced was PBMCs. The receptors stem from a human donor in good health (CMV status not recorded). Some clones in this sample may be carry-over from other donors' samples.

The table lists this clonotype with a few counts. The chain has TRBV7-2 and TRBJ2-5, with 9 bases fitting TRBD2. Germline CDR1 reads SGHTA; CDR2 reads FQGNSA. The CDR3 runs to 16 residues. The V segment lost 4 bases and the J segment 5 bases; nucleotides outside the gene matches: 11. CDR3 amino acids: CASSSPKLAGRETQYF. The CDR3 nucleotides are TGTGCCAGCAGCTCACCAAAACTAGCGGGCAGGGAGACCCAGTACTTC.

This clonotype was seen a handful of times. The chain is built from TRBV11-2 and TRBJ1-3; the match to TRBD1 covers 7 bases. The CDR3 is 18 amino acids. V lost 2 bases, J lost 0 bases, and 10 bases stayed unmatched. The germline V gene encodes CDR1 SGHAT and CDR2 FQNNGV. The CDR3 sequence: CASSLNRGSLNSGNTIYF. As DNA, the CDR3 is TGTGCCAGCAGCTTAAACAGGGGTTCCCTTAACTCTGGAAACACCATATATTTT.

This clonotype has only a few counts. V usage is TRBV6-1 and J usage is TRBJ1-6; D gene uncertain. Trimming cost V 1 base and J 5 bases, with 6 bases left between them. Looked up from germline, CDR1 is MNHNS and CDR2 is SASEGT. This CDR3 is 14 amino acids long. This CDR3 reads CASSEGSDNSPLHF. The CDR3 nucleotides are TGTGCCAGCAGTGAAGGAAGCGATAATTCACCCCTCCACTTT.

A word on this clonotype: Because it lacks the conserved phenylalanine or tryptophan at the end, this CDR3 is likely a read error. The chain is built from TRBV7-9 and TRBJ2-2; no firm D call. Germline CDR1 is SEHNR and CDR2 is FQNEAQ (reference sequence). Trimming removed 1 base at V and 3 bases at J, with 6 bases between. The CDR3 sequence is 14 residues long. The CDR3: CASSLVQYTGELFL. DNA of the CDR3: TGTGCCAGCAGCTTAGTCCAGTACACCGGGGAGCTGTTTTTG.

The rearrangement joins TRBV5-1 to TRBJ1-5; D remains ambiguous. Germline V lookup: CDR1 SGHRS, CDR2 YFSETQ. This CDR3 region has 15 residues. Trimming pared 0 bases from V and 5 bases from J, leaving 12 bases between. CDR3 protein: CASSLAGQRDQPQHF. DNA for the CDR3: TGCGCCAGCAGCTTGGCGGGTCAGAGAGATCAGCCCCAGCATTTT.

This clonotype showed up just a few times. The chain uses TRBV27 and TRBJ1-6, with D possibly matching TRBD1 (5 bases). The CDR3 is 14 residues long. Trimming removed 3 bases from V and 6 bases from J, with 9 bases in between. From germline, CDR1 is MNHEY and CDR2 SMNVEV (reference sequence). CDR3 loop: CASSFRGTNSPLHF. The CDR3 DNA is TGTGCCAGCAGTTTTAGGGGAACTAATTCACCCCTCCACTTT.

This chain joins TRBV20-1 and TRBJ1-1; D unresolved. The V end lost 4 bases, the J end lost 3 bases, and 9 bases lay between the germline ends. The germline gives CDR1 DFQATT, CDR2 SNEGSKA (reference sequence). This CDR3 is 12 amino acids long. CDR3 sequence (DNA): TGCAGTGCTAAAGGACTGGACACTGAAGCTTTCTTT. Translating it yields CSAKGLDTEAFF.

The gene calls are TRBV28 and TRBJ1-2; no firm D call. Germline V gene lookup returns CDR1 MDHEN and CDR2 SYDVKM. This CDR3 has 12 amino acids. Deletions cut 9 bases from V and 1 base from J, with 9 bases between. The DNA of the CDR3 is TGTGCCAGTGGGGAGCATAACTATGGCTACACCTTC. Protein product: CASGEHNYGYTF.

This clonotype came up a few times. The rearrangement uses TRBV7-6 and TRBJ1-4, with D possibly TRBD1 on 6 matching bases. The CDR3 is made up of 15 amino acids. CDR1 and CDR2 (germline): SGHVS, FNYEAQ. Trimming stripped 2 bases from V and 5 bases from J, with 12 bases between. CDR3 amino acids: CASSLPGGGNEKLFF. The CDR3 nucleotides are TGTGCCAGCAGCTTACCCGGGGGCGGAAATGAAAAACTGTTTTTT.

CDR3 residues: CASSFFRQAYGYTF. CDR3 coding DNA: TGTGCCAGCAGTTTTTTCCGACAGGCATATGGCTACACCTTC. The chain employs TRBV27 and TRBJ1-2; D perhaps matches TRBD1 (6 bases). V shed 3 bases and J shed 5 bases, with 13 bases lying between them. This CDR3 is 14 amino acids long. Germline V gene lookup returns CDR1 MNHEY and CDR2 SMNVEV (reference sequence).

The chain couples TRBV5-6 to TRBJ2-7, with a tentative D call TRBD1 (7 bases). CDR3 length equals 14 residues. The germline CDR1 and CDR2 sequences are SGHDT and YYEEEE. V was pared by 3 bases and J by 5 bases, with 15 bases between. As DNA, the CDR3 is TGTGCCAGCAGCTCTACAGGGGTAGCGGACGAGCAGTACTTC. It yields the protein CASSSTGVADEQYF.

A few counts support this clonotype. The rearrangement joins TRBV28 to TRBJ1-6; D is possibly TRBD1 (6 bases). The CDR3 is 14 amino acids. V was trimmed by 2 bases and J by 9 bases, leaving 11 bases between them. Germline V gene data show CDR1 as MDHEN and CDR2 as SYDVKM. The CDR3 DNA is TGTGCCAGCAGTTTAGTAGGGGGGGGTTCACCCCTCCACTTT. It is translated as CASSLVGGGSPLHF.

This chain connects TRBV20-1 to TRBJ1-5; D unclear. The CDR3 loop spans 11 amino acids. The V end lost 7 bases, the J end lost 4 bases, and 8 bases lay between the germline ends. Germline V lookup: CDR1 DFQATT, CDR2 SNEGSKA (reference sequence). The CDR3 loop reads CSGGSNQPQHF. CDR3 bases: TGCAGTGGGGGTAGTAATCAGCCCCAGCATTTT.

The genes are TRBV7-6 and TRBJ2-7; unclear D gene. V dropped 4 bases and J dropped 9 bases, with 16 bases sitting between them. The CDR3 sequence is 13 residues long. Germline V lookup: CDR1 SGHVS, CDR2 FNYEAQ. This CDR3 reads CASSSMTASGQYF. CDR3 nucleotides: TGTGCCAGCAGCTCGATGACGGCTTCAGGGCAGTACTTC. Using reference TRBV7-6 and TRBJ2-7 for the parts outside the CDR3, the full variable domain is GAGVSQSPRYKVTKRGQDVALRCDPISGHVSLYWYRQALGQGPEFLTYFNYEAQQDKSGLPNDRFSAERPEGSISTLTIQRTEQRDSAMYRCASSSMTASGQYFGPGTRLTVT.

This rearrangement joins TRBV7-2 to TRBJ2-7, with a possible D match to TRBD2 (6 bases). This CDR3 is built from 19 residues. V was clipped by 2 bases and J by 2 bases, with 25 bases between them. CDR1 is SGHTA, CDR2 FQGNSA, per germline. CDR3 nucleotide sequence: TGTGCCAGCAGCTTATTCGGGCAGGCTAGCGTGAGGGTGCCCTACGAGCAGTACTTC. It is translated as CASSLFGQASVRVPYEQYF.

The CDR3 loop reads CASSAVQTNYGYTF. As DNA, the CDR3 is TGTGCCAGCAGTGCGGTACAGACTAACTATGGCTACACCTTC. The rearrangement uses TRBV6-6 and TRBJ1-2; D unclear. The CDR3 has 14 amino acids. Germline V lookup: CDR1 MNHNY, CDR2 SVGAGI (reference sequence). The ends were cut back, 5 bases at V and 0 bases at J, with 10 bases in the middle.

This clonotype was recorded a few times. This rearrangement joins TRBV7-9 to TRBJ2-4; weak D call: TRBD1 (5 bases). The length of the CDR3 is 16 residues. CDR1 is SEHNR, CDR2 FQNEAQ, per germline (reference sequence). CDR3 amino acids: CARWGRAVKAKNIQYF. The CDR3 DNA reads TGTGCTAGGTGGGGCAGGGCCGTGAAGGCCAAAAACATTCAGTACTTC.

The chain is built from TRBV7-2 and TRBJ1-5; TRBD1 agrees at 7 bases. The germline V gene has CDR1 SGHTA and CDR2 FQGNSA. With 5 bases clipped from V and 1 base from J, the junction kept 8 bases outside the gene matches. This CDR3 comprises 16 residues. CDR3 loop: CASSPKPQGSNQPQHF. Here the CDR3 DNA reads TGTGCCAGCAGCCCAAAACCACAGGGGAGCAATCAGCCCCAGCATTTT.

Only a few counts were recorded for this clonotype. The chain links TRBV15 to TRBJ2-2, with 7 bases that match TRBD1. Germline-derived CDR1 and CDR2 are LNHNV and YYDKDF (reference sequence). The ends lost 4 bases at V and 8 bases at J; junction bases unmatched: 7. The CDR3 is 14 amino acids. In DNA, the CDR3 is TGTGCCACCAGCATCGACAGGGTCCAGGGGGAGCTGTTTTTT. The encoded protein is CATSIDRVQGELFF.

The genes are TRBV3-1 and TRBJ1-2, with D possibly matching TRBD1 (5 bases). Germline V gene data show CDR1 as LGHDT and CDR2 as YNNKEL (reference sequence). Trimming stripped 6 bases from V and 8 bases from J, with 13 bases between. The CDR3 runs to 12 residues. The CDR3 here is CASSPGLRGYTF. Here the CDR3 DNA reads TGTGCCAGCAGTCCAGGGTTGCGAGGCTACACCTTC.

Note on this clonotype: This sequence may be a read error, since a much larger clone differs from it by one base. V usage is TRBV28 and J usage is TRBJ2-2; 8 bases agree with TRBD1. This CDR3 region has 14 residues. The V gene's germline CDR1 is MDHEN and CDR2 SYDVKM. Trimming at V came to 5 bases and at J to 9 bases, leaving 8 bases not matched to a gene. DNA for the CDR3: TGTGCCAGCAGTCGTACAGGGGGGAACTGGGAGCTGTTTTTT. Protein: CASSRTGGNWELFF.